The present entry profiles one TCR beta chain with its context. The CDR3 runs 15 residues. CDR1 and CDR2 (germline): MDHEN, SYDVKM. V shed 6 bases and J 1 base; nucleotides not matched to a gene: 8. This entry comes from a study of blood T cell repertoires in COVID-19. The overall study: Collection of acute and convalescent COVID-19 samples took place in the United States, Italy and Spain. The analysed material was cDNA or gDNA that came from T cells, B-cell-depleted T cells, or PBMCs.

In the original analysis: Reference gene primer amplification yielded estimated nucleated cell counts. Measured with immunoSEQ multiplex PCR; TCRdb has only the in-frame clones, and not every one. V and J calls and clone size come straight from that table; D and trimming were deduced from the DNA. Here the sample spans about 75,000 clones, roughly 90% being singletons. This TCR derives from a woman aged 45-65 years with acute or convalescent COVID-19. Specimen: peripheral blood. This sequence joins TRBV28 and TRBJ1-1; 7 bases agree with TRBD1. The CDR3 region has the DNA TGTGCCAGCAGCGTCTCGGGACAGAGGAACACTGAAGCTTTCTTT. Amino acid sequence: CASSVSGQRNTEAFF. The complete variable domain, with remaining parts taken from reference TRBV28 and TRBJ1-1, reads DVKVTQSSRYLVKRTGEKVFLECVQDMDHENMFWYRQDPGLGLRLIYFSYDVKMKEKGDIPEGYSVSREKKERFSLILESASTNQTSMYLCASSVSGQRNTEAFFGQGTRLTVV.